Listed here are 6 T cell receptor beta chains from one sample, sequenced in a study of cytomegalovirus exposure and HLA in healthy donors. A multiplex PCR was run with 60 Vbeta primers and 13 Jbeta primers. Sequenced by immunoSEQ multiplex PCR; TCRdb stores in-frame clones only, minus some. The sample holds about 170,000 clones, 65% to 85% seen once. Sequences were obtained from PBMCs. The source is a woman aged 18-29 years in good health and CMV-seronegative.

A single count supports this clone. A read error may produce the germline difference seen at one junction end. The genes are TRBV5-6 and TRBJ2-3, with 7 bases matching TRBD1. The germline V gene encodes CDR1 SGHDT and CDR2 YYEEEE. CDR3 size: 15 residues. The DNA of the CDR3 is TGTGCCAGCAGCCCTGGGACAGTCCTCACACATACGCAGTATTTT. Translated, it gives CASSPGTVLTHTQYF. The full variable domain, completed using reference TRBV5-6 and TRBJ2-3, is DAGVTQSPTHLIKTRGQQVTLRCSPKSGHDTVSWYQQALGQGPQFIFQYYEEEERQRGNFPDRFSGHQFPNYSSELNVNALLLGDSALYLCASSPGTVLTHTQYFGPGTRLTVL.

This clone appeared once. The chain uses TRBV30 and TRBJ1-5, with unresolved D. V shed 1 base and J shed 6 bases, with 10 bases lying between them. Germline loops: CDR1 GTSNPN, CDR2 SVGIG (reference sequence). This CDR3 comprises 13 residues. The DNA for the CDR3 is TGTGCCTGGAGTGACGAGGTACTTCAGCCCCAGCATTTT. It encodes CAWSDEVLQPQHF.

The chain uses TRBV27 and TRBJ2-5; D gene uncertain. The length of the CDR3 is 13 residues. V lost 4 bases and J 3 bases, leaving 9 bases between the germline ends. Germline V gives CDR1 MNHEY, CDR2 SMNVEV (reference sequence). The DNA of the CDR3 is TGTGCCAGCAGTTCGCTAGGAAAAGAGACCCAGTACTTC. Translation gives CASSSLGKETQYF.

The rearrangement uses TRBV7-9 and TRBJ2-2; 12 nucleotides align to TRBD2. Germline V gene data show CDR1 as SEHNR and CDR2 as FQNEAQ (reference sequence). The junction had 8 bases not matched to a gene; V was cut back by 4 bases and J by 8 bases. The CDR3 loop spans 16 amino acids. The CDR3 sequence: CASSYGLAGLGGELFF. DNA of the CDR3: TGTGCCAGCAGCTACGGACTAGCGGGATTGGGAGGGGAGCTGTTTTTT.

The rearrangement uses TRBV4-1 and TRBJ2-1; 7 nucleotides match TRBD1. Germline loops: CDR1 MGHRA, CDR2 YSYEKL. Germline trimming cut 4 bases from V and 9 bases from J; bases unmatched to any gene: 3. The CDR3 extends over 12 amino acids. The chain's CDR3 is CASSLQGREQFF. The CDR3 DNA follows: TGCGCCAGCAGCCTACAGGGGCGTGAGCAGTTCTTC.

V gene TRBV28 combines with J gene TRBJ2-5, with 7 bases identical to TRBD2. The J call is doubtful: the DNA matches TRBJ2-7 better. In germline, CDR1 is MDHEN, CDR2 SYDVKM. The CDR3 totals 14 residues. CDR3: CASSFSGITYEQYF. CDR3 bases: TGTGCCAGCAGTTTCAGCGGGATTACTTACGAGCAGTACTTC.